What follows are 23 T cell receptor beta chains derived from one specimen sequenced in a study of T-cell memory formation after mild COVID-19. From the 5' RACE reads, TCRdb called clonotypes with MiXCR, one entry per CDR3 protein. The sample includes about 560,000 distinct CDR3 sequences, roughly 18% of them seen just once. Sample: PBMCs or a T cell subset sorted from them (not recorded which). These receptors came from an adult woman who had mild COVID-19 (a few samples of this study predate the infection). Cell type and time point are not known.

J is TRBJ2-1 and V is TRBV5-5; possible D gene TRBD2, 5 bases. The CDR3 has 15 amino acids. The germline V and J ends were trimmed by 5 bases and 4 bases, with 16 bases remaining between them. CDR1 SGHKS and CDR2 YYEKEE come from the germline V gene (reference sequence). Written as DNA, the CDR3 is TGTGCCAGCAGTTCGGTCGGGGAAATGTACAATGAGCAGTTCTTC. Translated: CASSSVGEMYNEQFF.

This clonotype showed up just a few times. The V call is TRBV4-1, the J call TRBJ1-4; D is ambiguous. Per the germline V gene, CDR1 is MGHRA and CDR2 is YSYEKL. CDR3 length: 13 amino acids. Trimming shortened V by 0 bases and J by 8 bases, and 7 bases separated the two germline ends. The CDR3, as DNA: TGCGCCAGCAGCCAAGACGAGTACGAAAAACTGTTTTTT. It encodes CASSQDEYEKLFF.

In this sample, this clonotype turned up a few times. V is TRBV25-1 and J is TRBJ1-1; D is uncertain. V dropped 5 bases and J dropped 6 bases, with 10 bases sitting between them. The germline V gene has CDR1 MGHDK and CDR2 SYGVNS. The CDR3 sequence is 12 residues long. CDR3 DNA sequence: TGTGCCAGCAGTAAGGACCCCGCTGAAGCTTTCTTT. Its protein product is CASSKDPAEAFF.

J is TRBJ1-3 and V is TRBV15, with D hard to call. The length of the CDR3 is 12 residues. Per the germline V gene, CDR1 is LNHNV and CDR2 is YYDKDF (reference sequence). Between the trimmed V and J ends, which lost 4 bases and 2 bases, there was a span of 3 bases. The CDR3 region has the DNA TGTGCCACCAGCACCGCTGGAAACACCATATATTTT. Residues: CATSTAGNTIYF.

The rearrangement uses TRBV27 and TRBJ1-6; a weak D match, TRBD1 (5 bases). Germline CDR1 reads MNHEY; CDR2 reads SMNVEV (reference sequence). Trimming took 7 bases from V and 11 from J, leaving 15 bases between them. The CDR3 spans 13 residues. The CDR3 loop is CASNPSGIPPLHF. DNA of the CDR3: TGTGCCAGCAATCCTTCAGGGATACCACCCCTCCACTTT.

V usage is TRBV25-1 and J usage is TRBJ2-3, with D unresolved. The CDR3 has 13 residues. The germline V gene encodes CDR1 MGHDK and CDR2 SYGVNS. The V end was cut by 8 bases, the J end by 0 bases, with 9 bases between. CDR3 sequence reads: CASAKLSTDTQYF. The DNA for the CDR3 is TGTGCCAGCGCTAAACTTAGCACAGATACGCAGTATTTT.

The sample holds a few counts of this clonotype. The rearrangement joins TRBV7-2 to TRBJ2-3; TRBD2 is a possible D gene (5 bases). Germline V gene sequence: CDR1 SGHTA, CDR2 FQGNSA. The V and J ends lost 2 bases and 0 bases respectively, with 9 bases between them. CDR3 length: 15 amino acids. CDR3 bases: TGTGCCAGCAGCTTATGGCGGACTAGCACAGATACGCAGTATTTT. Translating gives CASSLWRTSTDTQYF.

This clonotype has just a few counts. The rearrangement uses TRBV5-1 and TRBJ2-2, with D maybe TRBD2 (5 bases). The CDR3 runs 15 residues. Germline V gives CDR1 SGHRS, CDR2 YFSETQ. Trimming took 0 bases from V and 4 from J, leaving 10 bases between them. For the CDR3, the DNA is TGCGCCAGCAGCTTGGCCGAGGGCGCCACCGGGGAGCTGTTTTTT. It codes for CASSLAEGATGELFF.

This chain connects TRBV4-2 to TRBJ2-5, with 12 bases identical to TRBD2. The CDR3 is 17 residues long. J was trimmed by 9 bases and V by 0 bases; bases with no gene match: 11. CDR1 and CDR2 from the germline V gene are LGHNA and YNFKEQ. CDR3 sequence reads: CASSQDVASGGARAQYF. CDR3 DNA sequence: TGTGCCAGCAGCCAAGATGTGGCTAGCGGGGGGGCCAGGGCCCAGTACTTC.

The CDR3 here is CASSTTGTGVANEQFF. As DNA, the CDR3 is TGTGCCAGTAGTACCACCGGGACAGGAGTAGCCAATGAGCAGTTCTTC. This chain uses TRBV19 with TRBJ2-1; 8 nucleotides agree with TRBD1. Germline V lookup: CDR1 LNHDA, CDR2 SQIVND (reference sequence). The CDR3 sequence is 16 residues long. V lost 4 bases and J lost 6; bases outside the gene matches: 11. The full variable domain, completed using reference TRBV19 and TRBJ2-1, is DGGITQSPKYLFRKEGQNVTLSCEQNLNHDAMYWYRQDPGQGLRLIYYSQIVNDFQKGDIAEGYSVSREKKESFPLTVTSAQKNPTAFYLCASSTTGTGVANEQFFGPGTRLTVL.

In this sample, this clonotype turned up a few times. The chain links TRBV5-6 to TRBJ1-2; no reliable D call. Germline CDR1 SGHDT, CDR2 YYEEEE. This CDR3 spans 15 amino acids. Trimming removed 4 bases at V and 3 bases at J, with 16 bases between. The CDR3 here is CASSQHSQGYYGYTF. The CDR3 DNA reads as TGTGCCAGCAGCCAACACTCCCAAGGGTACTATGGCTACACCTTC.

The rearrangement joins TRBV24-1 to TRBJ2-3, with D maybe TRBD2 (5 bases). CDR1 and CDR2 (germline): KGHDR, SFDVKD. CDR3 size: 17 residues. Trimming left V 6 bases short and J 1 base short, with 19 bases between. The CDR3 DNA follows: TGTGCCACCAGTAAATCCAGTGATTGGACTCGCACAGATACGCAGTATTTT. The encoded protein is CATSKSSDWTRTDTQYF.

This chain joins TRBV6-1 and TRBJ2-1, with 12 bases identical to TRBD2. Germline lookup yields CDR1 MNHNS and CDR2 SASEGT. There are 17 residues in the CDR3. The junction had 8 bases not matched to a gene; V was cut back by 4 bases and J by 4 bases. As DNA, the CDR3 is TGTGCCAGCAGTGTAGCTAGCGGGGGGGCGGTATACAATGAGCAGTTCTTC. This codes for CASSVASGGAVYNEQFF.

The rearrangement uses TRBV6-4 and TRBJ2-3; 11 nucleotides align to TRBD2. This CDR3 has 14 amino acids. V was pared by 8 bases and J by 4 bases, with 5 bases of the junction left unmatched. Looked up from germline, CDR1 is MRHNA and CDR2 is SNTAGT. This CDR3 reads CASANSGGADTQYF. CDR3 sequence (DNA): TGTGCCAGCGCCAATAGCGGGGGGGCAGATACGCAGTATTTT.

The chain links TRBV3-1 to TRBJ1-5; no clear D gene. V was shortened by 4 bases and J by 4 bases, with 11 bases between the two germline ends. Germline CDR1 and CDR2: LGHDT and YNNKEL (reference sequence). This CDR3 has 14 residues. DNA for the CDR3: TGTGCCAGCAGCCCCGACGGAGGAAATCAGCCCCAGCATTTT. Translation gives CASSPDGGNQPQHF.

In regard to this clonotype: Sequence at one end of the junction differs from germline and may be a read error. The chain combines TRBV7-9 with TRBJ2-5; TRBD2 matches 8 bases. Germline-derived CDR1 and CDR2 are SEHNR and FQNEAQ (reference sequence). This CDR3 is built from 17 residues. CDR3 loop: CPSSFTPIAGRQETQYF. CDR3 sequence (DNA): TGTCCCAGCAGCTTCACACCCATAGCGGGACGCCAAGAGACCCAGTACTTC.

As DNA, the CDR3 is TGTGCCAGCAGCCCTGGACCACAAACAGATACGCAGTATTTT. Residues: CASSPGPQTDTQYF. The chain joins TRBV7-2 to TRBJ2-3, with D hard to call. Germline V gives CDR1 SGHTA, CDR2 FQGNSA. Between the trimmed V and J ends, which lost 5 bases and 3 bases, there was a span of 12 bases. The CDR3 is 14 residues long.

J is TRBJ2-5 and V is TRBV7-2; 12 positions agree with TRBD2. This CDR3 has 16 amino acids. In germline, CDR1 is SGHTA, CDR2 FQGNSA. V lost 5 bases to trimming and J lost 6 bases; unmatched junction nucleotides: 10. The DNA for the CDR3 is TGTGCCAGCAGCCCACCTCGACTAGCGGGAGTTCAGACCCAGTACTTC. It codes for CASSPPRLAGVQTQYF.

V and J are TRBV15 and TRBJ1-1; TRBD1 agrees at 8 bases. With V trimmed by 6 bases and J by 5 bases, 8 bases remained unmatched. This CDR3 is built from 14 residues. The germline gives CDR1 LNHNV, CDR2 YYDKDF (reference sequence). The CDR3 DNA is TGTGCCACCAGATTCCGGACAGGGATGACTGAAGCTTTCTTT. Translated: CATRFRTGMTEAFF.

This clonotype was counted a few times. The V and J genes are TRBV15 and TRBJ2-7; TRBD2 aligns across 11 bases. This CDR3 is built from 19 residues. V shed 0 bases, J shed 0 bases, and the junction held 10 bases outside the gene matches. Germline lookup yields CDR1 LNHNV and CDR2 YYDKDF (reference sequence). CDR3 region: CATSRDRASGRPSSYEQYF. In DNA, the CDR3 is TGTGCCACCAGCAGAGATCGGGCTAGCGGGAGGCCCAGCTCCTACGAGCAGTACTTC.

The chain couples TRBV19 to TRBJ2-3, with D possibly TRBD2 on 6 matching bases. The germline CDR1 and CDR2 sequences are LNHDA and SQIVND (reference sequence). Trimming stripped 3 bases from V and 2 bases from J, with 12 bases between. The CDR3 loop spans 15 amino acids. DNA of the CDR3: TGTGCCAGTAGTATCGTCGGGACTCCCACAGATACGCAGTATTTT. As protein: CASSIVGTPTDTQYF. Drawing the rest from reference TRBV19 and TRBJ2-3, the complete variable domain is DGGITQSPKYLFRKEGQNVTLSCEQNLNHDAMYWYRQDPGQGLRLIYYSQIVNDFQKGDIAEGYSVSREKKESFPLTVTSAQKNPTAFYLCASSIVGTPTDTQYFGPGTRLTVL.

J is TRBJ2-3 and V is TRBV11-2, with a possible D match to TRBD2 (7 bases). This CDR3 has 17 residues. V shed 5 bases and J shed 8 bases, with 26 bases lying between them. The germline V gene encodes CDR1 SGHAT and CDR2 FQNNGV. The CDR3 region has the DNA TGTGCCAGCAGCCCATTACCCGAGGGGAAGGGGGGGGGTACGCAGTATTTT. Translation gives CASSPLPEGKGGGTQYF.

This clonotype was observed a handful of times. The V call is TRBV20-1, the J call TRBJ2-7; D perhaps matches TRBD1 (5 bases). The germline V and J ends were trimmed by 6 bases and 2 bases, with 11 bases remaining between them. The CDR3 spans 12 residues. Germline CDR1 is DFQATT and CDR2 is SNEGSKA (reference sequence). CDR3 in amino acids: CSAQTVAYEQYF. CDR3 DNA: TGCAGTGCACAGACAGTGGCCTACGAGCAGTACTTC.